This TCR beta chain stems from a study of beta chain features in type 1 diabetes. CDR1 LGHNA and CDR2 YSLEER come from the germline V gene. Trimming left V 1 base short and J 3 bases short, with 16 bases between. This CDR3 is 16 amino acids long. This clone came up a few times. The target antigen is unknown. The study, taken as a whole, reports: Within each of all four CD4+ subsets, Type 1 diabetes patients had TCRB CDR3s that were moderately but significantly shorter.

Reverse transcribing all isolated RNA meant expressed TCRB transcripts were sequenced. The repertoire was sequenced with immunoSEQ multiplex PCR; TCRdb's copy has only in-frame clones and lacks some. The sample lists about 260,000 clones, approximately 20% occurring once. Sequencing used naive CD4+ T cells from blood. The chain combines TRBV4-3 with TRBJ2-7; the D gene is possibly TRBD1 (7 bases). The clonotype originates from a woman between 40 and 50 years old with type 1 diabetes. Written as DNA, the CDR3 is TGCGCCAGCAGCCAAGGGGCTACAGGGGACTTCTACGAGCAGTACTTC. As protein: CASSQGATGDFYEQYF.